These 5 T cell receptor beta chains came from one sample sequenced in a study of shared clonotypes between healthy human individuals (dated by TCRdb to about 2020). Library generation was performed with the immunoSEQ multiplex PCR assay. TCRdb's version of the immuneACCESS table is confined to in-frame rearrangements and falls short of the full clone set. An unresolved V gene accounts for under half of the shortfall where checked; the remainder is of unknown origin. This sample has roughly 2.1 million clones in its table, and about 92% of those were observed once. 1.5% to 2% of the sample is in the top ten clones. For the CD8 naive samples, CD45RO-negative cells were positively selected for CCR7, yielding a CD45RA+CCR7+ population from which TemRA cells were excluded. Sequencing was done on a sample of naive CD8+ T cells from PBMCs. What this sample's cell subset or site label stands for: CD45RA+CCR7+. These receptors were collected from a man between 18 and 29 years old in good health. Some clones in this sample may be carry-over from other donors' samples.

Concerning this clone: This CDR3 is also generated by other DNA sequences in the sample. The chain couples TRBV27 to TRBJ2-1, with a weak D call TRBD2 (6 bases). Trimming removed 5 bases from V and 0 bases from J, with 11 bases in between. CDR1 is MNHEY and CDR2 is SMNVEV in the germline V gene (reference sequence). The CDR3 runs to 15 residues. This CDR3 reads CASSLGGSSYNEQFF. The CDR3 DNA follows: TGTGCCAGCAGTCTGGGGGGTAGCTCCTACAATGAGCAGTTCTTC.

As DNA, the CDR3 is TGTGCCAGCAGCGTAGATGCGGGGGGGAATGAAAAACTGTTTTTT. This encodes CASSVDAGGNEKLFF. The gene calls are TRBV9 and TRBJ1-4; D possibly corresponds to TRBD1 (5 bases). Germline CDR1 and CDR2: SGDLS and YYNGEE. CDR3 length: 15 amino acids. V was pared by 0 bases and J by 5 bases, with 11 bases between.

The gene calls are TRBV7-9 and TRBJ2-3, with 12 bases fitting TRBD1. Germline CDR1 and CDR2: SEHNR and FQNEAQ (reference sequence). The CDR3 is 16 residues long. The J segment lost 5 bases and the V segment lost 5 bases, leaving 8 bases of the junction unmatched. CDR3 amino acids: CASSVGDRGRGDTQYF. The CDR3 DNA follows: TGTGCCAGCAGCGTTGGGGACAGGGGGCGAGGAGATACGCAGTATTTT.

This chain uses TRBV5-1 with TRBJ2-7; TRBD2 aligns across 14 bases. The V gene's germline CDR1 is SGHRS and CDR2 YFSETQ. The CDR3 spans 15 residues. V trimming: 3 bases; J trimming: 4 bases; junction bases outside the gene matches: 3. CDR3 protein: CASSWRLAGGYEQYF. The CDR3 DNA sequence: TGCGCCAGCAGCTGGAGACTAGCGGGAGGGTACGAGCAGTACTTC.

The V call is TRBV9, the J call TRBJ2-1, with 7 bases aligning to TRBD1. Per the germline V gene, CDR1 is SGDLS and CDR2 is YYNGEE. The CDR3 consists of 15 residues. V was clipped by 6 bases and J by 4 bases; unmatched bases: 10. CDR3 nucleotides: TGTGCCAGCAACTCAGACAGGGCGCTTTACAATGAGCAGTTCTTC. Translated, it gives CASNSDRALYNEQFF.